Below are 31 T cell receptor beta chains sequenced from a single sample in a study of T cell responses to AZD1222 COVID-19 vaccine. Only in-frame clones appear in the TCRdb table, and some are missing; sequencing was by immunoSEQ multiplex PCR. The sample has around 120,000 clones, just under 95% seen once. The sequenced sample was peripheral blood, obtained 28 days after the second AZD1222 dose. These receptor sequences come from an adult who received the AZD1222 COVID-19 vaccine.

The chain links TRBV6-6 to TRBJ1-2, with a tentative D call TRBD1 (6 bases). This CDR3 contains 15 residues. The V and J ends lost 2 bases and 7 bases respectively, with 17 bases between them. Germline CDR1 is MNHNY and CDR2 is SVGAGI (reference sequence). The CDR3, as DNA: TGTGCCAGCAGTTACAGGACACAGGGCGGGAGTGGCTACACCTTC. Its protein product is CASSYRTQGGSGYTF.

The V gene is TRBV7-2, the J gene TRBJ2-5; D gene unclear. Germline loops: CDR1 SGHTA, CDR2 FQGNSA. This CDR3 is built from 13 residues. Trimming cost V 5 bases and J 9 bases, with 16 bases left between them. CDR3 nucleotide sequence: TGTGCCAGCAGCGCAGTGGCCCGCTCGGCCCAGTACTTC. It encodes CASSAVARSAQYF. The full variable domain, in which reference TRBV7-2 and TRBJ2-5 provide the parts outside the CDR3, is GAGVSQSPSNKVTEKGKDVELRCDPISGHTALYWYRQSLGQGLEFLIYFQGNSAPDKSGLPSDRFSAERTGGSVSTLTIQRTQQEDSAVYLCASSAVARSAQYFGPGTRLLVL.

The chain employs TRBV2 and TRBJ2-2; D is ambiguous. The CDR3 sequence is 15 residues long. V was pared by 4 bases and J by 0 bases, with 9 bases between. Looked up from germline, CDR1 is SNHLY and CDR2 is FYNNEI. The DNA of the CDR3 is TGTGCCAGCAGTGCATACCAGGCGAACACCGGGGAGCTGTTTTTT. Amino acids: CASSAYQANTGELFF. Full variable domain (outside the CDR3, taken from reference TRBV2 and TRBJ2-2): EPEVTQTPSHQVTQMGQEVILRCVPISNHLYFYWYRQILGQKVEFLVSFYNNEISEKSEIFDDQFSVERPDGSNFTLKIRSTKLEDSAMYFCASSAYQANTGELFFGEGSRLTVL.

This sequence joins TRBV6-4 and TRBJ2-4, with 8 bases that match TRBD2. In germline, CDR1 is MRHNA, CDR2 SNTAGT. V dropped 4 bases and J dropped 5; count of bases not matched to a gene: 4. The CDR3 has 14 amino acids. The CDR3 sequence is CASSAEAGENIQYF. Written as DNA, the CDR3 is TGTGCCAGCAGTGCGGAAGCGGGGGAAAACATTCAGTACTTC.

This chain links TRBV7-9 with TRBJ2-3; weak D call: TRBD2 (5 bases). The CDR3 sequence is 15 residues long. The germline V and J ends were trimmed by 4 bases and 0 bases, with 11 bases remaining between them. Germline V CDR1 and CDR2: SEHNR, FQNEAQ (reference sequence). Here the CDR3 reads CASSSSGSSTDTQYF. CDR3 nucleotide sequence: TGTGCCAGCAGCTCAAGCGGATCAAGCACAGATACGCAGTATTTT.

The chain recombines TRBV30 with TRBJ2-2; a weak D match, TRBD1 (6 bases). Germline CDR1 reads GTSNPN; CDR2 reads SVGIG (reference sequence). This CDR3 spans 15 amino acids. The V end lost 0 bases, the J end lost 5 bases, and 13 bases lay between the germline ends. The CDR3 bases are TGTGCCTGGAGTGTACGCAGGGGAGCGACCGGGGAGCTGTTTTTT. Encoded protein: CAWSVRRGATGELFF.

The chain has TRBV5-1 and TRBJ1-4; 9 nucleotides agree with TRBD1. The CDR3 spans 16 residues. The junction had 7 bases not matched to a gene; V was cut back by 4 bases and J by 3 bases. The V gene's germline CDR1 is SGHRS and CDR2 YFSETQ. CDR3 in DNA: TGCGCCAGCAGCCCGACAGGGGGGAGGGCTAATGAAAAACTGTTTTTT. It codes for CASSPTGGRANEKLFF.

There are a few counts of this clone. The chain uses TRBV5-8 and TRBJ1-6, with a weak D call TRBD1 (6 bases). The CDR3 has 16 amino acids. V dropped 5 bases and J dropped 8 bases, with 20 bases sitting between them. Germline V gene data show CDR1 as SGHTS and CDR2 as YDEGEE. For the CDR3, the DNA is TGTGCCAGCAGTTGGAGTAAAGGACAGATTTATTCACCCCTCCACTTT. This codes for CASSWSKGQIYSPLHF.

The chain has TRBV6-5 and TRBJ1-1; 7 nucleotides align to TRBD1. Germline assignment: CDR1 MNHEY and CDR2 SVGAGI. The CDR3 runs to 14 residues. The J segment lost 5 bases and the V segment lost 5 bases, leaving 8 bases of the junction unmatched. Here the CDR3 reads CASSQGGKGTEAFF. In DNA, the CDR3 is TGTGCCAGCAGTCAGGGGGGGAAGGGAACTGAAGCTTTCTTT.

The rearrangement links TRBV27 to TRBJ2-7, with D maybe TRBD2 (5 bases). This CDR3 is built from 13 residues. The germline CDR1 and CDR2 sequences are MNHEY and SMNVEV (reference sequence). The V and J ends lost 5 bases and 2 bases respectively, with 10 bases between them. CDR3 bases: TGTGCCAGCAGTAGAGGGCACGCCTACGAGCAGTACTTC. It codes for CASSRGHAYEQYF.

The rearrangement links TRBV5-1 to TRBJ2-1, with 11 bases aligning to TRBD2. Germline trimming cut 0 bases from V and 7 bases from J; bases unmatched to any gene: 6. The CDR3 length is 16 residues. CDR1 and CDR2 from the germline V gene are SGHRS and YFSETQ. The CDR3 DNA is TGCGCCAGCAGCTTGGAGACTAGCGGGGTTGTAAATGAGCAGTTCTTC. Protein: CASSLETSGVVNEQFF.

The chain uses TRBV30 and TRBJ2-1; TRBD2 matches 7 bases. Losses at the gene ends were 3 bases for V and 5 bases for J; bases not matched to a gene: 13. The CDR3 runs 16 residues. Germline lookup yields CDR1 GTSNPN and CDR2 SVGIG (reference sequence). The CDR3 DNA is TGTGCCTGGAGGGGGCCCACGGGGGGACCGCACAATGAGCAGTTCTTC. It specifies CAWRGPTGGPHNEQFF.

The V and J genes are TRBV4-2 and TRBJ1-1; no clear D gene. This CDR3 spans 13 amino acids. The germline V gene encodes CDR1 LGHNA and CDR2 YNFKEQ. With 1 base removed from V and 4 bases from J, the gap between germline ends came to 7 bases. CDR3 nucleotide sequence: TGTGCCAGCAGCCAAGCAATGGGCACTGAAGCTTTCTTT. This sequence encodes CASSQAMGTEAFF.

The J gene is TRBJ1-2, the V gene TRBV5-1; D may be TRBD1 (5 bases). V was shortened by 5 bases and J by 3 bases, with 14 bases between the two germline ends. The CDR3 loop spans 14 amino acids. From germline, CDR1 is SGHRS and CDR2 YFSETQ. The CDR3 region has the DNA TGCGCCAGCAGTGGCCGGGACGGGGACTATGGCTACACCTTC. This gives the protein CASSGRDGDYGYTF.

In DNA form, the CDR3 reads TGTGCCAGCAGGCCCTTATTGGGACAGGGTTTTGGCTACACCTTC. Amino acids: CASRPLLGQGFGYTF. This rearrangement joins TRBV3-1 (or the pseudogene TRBV3-2) to TRBJ1-2; TRBD1 matches at 9 bases. The V gene's germline CDR1 is LGHDT and CDR2 YNNKEL (reference sequence). After removal of 6 bases from V and 7 bases from J, the junction contained 12 bases not matched to a gene. CDR3 size: 15 residues.

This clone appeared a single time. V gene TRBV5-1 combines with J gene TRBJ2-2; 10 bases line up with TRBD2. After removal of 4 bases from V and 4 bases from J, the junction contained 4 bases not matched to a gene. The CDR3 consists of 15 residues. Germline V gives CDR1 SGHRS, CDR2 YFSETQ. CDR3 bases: TGCGCCAGCAGCGGCGTAGCGGGAGGCACCGGGGAGCTGTTTTTT. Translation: CASSGVAGGTGELFF.

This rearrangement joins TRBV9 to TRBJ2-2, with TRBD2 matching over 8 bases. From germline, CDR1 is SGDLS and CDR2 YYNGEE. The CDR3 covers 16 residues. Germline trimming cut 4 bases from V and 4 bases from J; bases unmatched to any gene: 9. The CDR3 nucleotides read TGTGCCAGCAGCCTCGGGGGGGATCTCCCCACCGGGGAGCTGTTTTTT. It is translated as CASSLGGDLPTGELFF.

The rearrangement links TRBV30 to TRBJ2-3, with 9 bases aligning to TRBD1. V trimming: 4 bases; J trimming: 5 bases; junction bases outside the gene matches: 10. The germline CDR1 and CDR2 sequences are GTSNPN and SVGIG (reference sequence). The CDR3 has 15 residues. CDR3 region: CAWINRGRNLDTQYF. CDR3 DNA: TGTGCCTGGATCAACAGGGGGCGAAATCTAGATACGCAGTATTTT.

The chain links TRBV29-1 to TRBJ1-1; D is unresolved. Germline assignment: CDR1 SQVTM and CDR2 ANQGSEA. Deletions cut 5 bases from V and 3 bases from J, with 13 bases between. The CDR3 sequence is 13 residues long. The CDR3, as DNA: TGCAGCGTTCGATGGACCCGGGACACTGAAGCTTTCTTT. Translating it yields CSVRWTRDTEAFF. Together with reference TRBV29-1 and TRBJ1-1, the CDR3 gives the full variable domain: SAVISQKPSRDICQRGTSLTIQCQVDSQVTMMFWYRQQPGQSLTLIATANQGSEATYESGFVIDKFPISRPNLTFSTLTVSNMSPEDSSIYLCSVRWTRDTEAFFGQGTRLTVV.

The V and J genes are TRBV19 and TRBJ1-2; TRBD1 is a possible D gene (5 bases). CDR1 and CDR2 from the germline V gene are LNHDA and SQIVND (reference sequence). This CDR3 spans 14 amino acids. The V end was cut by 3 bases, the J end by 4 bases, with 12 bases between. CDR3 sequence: CASSIPDSFYGYTF. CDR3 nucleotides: TGTGCCAGTAGTATTCCCGACAGCTTCTATGGCTACACCTTC.

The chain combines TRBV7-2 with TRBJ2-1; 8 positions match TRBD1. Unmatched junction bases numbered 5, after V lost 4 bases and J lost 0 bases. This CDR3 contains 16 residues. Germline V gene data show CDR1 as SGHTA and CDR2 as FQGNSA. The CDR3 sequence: CASSSQGAGSYNEQFF. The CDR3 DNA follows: TGTGCCAGCAGCTCCCAGGGGGCGGGCTCCTACAATGAGCAGTTCTTC.

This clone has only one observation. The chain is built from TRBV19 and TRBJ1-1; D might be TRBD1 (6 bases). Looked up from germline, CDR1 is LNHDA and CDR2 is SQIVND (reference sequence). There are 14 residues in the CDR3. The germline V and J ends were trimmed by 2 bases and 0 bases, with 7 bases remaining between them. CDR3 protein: CASSIQGLNTEAFF. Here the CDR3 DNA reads TGTGCCAGTAGTATACAGGGGTTGAACACTGAAGCTTTCTTT.

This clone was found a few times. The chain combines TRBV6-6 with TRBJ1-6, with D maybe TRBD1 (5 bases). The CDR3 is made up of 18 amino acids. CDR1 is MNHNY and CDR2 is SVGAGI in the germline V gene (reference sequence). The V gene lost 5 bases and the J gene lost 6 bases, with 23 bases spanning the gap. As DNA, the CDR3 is TGTGCCAGCAGTCGGGACCAGGGACGCATGATCTCTAATTCACCCCTCCACTTT. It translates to CASSRDQGRMISNSPLHF.

The CDR3 DNA reads as TGTGCCAGCGGCGGTAGCGACTCGCAGGCAAGCGGCACAGATACGCAGTATTTT. It is translated as CASGGSDSQASGTDTQYF. The V gene is TRBV3-1 (or the pseudogene TRBV3-2), the J gene TRBJ2-3; D is possibly TRBD2 (5 bases). This CDR3 is 18 amino acids long. Trimming pared 8 bases from V and 1 base from J, leaving 25 bases between. Per germline, CDR1 LGHDT and CDR2 YNNKEL (reference sequence).

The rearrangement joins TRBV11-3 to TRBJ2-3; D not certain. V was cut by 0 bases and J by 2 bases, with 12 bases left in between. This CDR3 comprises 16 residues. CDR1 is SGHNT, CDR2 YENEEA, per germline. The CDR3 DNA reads TGTGCCAGCAGCTTAGAACTTAGACTTCTCACAGATACGCAGTATTTT. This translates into CASSLELRLLTDTQYF. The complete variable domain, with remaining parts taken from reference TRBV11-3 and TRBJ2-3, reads EAGVVQSPRYKIIEKKQPVAFWCNPISGHNTLYWYLQNLGQGPELLIRYENEEAVDDSQLPKDRFSAERLKGVDSTLKIQPAELGDSAVYLCASSLELRLLTDTQYFGPGTRLTVL.

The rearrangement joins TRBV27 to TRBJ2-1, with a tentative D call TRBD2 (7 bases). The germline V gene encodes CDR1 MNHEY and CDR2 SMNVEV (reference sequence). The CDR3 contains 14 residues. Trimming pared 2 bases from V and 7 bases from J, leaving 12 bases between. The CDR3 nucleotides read TGTGCCAGCAGTTTAAGTGGGAGGGGGAATGAGCAGTTCTTC. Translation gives CASSLSGRGNEQFF.

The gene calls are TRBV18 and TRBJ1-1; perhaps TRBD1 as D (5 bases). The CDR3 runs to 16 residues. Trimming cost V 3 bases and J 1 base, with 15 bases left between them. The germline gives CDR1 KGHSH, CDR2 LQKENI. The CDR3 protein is CASSPTIRDGNTEAFF. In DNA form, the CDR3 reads TGTGCCAGCTCACCGACGATACGGGACGGGAACACTGAAGCTTTCTTT.

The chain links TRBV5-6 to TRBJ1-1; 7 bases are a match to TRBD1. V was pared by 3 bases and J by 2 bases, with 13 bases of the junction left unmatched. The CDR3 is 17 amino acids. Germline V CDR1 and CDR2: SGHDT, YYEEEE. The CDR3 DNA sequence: TGTGCCAGCAGCTCTTATACCGGGACAGTAATCAACACTGAAGCTTTCTTT. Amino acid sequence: CASSSYTGTVINTEAFF. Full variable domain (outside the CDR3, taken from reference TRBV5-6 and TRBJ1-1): DAGVTQSPTHLIKTRGQQVTLRCSPKSGHDTVSWYQQALGQGPQFIFQYYEEEERQRGNFPDRFSGHQFPNYSSELNVNALLLGDSALYLCASSSYTGTVINTEAFFGQGTRLTVV.

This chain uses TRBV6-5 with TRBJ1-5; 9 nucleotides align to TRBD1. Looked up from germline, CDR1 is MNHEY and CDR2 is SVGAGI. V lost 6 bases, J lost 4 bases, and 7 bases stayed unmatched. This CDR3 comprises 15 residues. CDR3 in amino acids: CASSTGGAGNQPQHF. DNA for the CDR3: TGTGCCAGCAGCACAGGGGGCGCGGGGAATCAGCCCCAGCATTTT.

In nucleotides, the CDR3 is TGTGCCAGCTTAACGACAGAGACCTACGAGCAGTACTTC. Translation gives CASLTTETYEQYF. The chain is built from TRBV6-5 and TRBJ2-7, with D tentatively TRBD1 (5 bases). V lost 8 bases and J 2 bases, leaving 13 bases between the germline ends. The CDR3 totals 13 residues. CDR1 MNHEY and CDR2 SVGAGI come from the germline V gene.

The CDR3 is CASSKTSGGSTGELFF. The CDR3 DNA follows: TGTGCCAGCAGCAAAACTAGCGGAGGTTCCACCGGGGAGCTGTTTTTT. The V call is TRBV7-9, the J call TRBJ2-2; the match to TRBD2 covers 8 bases. The CDR3 loop spans 16 amino acids. Germline assignment: CDR1 SEHNR and CDR2 FQNEAQ (reference sequence). Unmatched junction bases numbered 9, after V lost 5 bases and J lost 4 bases.